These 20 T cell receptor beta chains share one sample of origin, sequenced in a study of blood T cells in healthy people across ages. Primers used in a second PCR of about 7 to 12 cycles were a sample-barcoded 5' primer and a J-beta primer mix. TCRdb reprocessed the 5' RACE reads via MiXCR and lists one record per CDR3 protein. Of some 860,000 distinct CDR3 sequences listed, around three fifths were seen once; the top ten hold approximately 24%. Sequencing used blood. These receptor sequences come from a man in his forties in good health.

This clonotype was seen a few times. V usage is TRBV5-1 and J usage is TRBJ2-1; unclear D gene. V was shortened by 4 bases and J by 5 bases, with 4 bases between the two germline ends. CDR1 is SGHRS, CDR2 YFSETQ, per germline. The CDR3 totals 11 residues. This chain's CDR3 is CASSVNNEQFF. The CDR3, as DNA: TGCGCCAGCAGCGTAAACAATGAGCAGTTCTTC.

In DNA form, the CDR3 reads TGTGCCAGCAGCGGTAGGACAGGGGGCTGTCAGCCCCAGCATTTT. Protein sequence: CASSGRTGGCQPQHF. This chain links TRBV27 with TRBJ1-5; 11 bases map to TRBD1. Losses at the gene ends were 6 bases for V and 6 bases for J; bases not matched to a gene: 7. In germline, CDR1 is MNHEY, CDR2 SMNVEV (reference sequence). CDR3 length: 15 residues.

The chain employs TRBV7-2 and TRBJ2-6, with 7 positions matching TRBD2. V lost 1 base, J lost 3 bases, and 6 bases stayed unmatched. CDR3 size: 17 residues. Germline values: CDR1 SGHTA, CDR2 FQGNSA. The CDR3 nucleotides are TGTGCCAGCAGCTTAGTTTTGGGGGGGTTTGGGGCCAACGTCCTGACTTTC. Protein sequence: CASSLVLGGFGANVLTF. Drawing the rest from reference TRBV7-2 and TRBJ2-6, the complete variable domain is GAGVSQSPSNKVTEKGKDVELRCDPISGHTALYWYRQSLGQGLEFLIYFQGNSAPDKSGLPSDRFSAERTGGSVSTLTIQRTQQEDSAVYLCASSLVLGGFGANVLTFGAGSRLTVL.

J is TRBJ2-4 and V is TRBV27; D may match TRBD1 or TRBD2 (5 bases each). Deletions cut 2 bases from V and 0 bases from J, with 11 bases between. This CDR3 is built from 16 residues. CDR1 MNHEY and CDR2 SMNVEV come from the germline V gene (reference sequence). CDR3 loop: CASSLRGGLAKNIQYF. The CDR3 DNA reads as TGTGCCAGCAGTTTAAGGGGCGGGTTAGCCAAAAACATTCAGTACTTC.

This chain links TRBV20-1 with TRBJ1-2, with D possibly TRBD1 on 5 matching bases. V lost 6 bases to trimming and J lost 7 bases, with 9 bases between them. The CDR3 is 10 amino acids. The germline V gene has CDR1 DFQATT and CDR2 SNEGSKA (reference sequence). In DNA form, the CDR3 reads TGCAGTGCCCTGGGGGGTGGCTACACCTTC. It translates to CSALGGGYTF.

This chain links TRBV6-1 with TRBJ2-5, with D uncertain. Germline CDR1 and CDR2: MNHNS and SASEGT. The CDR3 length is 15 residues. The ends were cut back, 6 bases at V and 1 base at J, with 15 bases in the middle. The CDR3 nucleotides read TGTGCCAGCAGCGAAACCTCGTACACCCAAGAGACCCAGTACTTC. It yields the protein CASSETSYTQETQYF.

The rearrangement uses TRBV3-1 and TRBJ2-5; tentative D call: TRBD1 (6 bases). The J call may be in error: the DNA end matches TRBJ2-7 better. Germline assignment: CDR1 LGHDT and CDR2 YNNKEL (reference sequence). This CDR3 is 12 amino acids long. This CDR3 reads CASSYQGSEQYF. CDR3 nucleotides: TGTGCCAGCAGCTACCAGGGGAGCGAGCAGTACTTC.

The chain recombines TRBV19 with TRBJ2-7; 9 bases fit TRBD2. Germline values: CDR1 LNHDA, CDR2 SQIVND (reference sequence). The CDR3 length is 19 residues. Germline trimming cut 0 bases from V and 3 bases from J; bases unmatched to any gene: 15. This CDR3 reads CASSIDPIISAGGHYEQYF. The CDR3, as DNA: TGTGCCAGTAGTATAGACCCCATAATTTCAGCGGGAGGACACTACGAGCAGTACTTC.

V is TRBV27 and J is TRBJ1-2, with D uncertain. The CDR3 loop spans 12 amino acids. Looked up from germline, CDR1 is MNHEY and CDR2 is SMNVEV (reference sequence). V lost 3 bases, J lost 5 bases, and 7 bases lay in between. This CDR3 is CASSFSGYGYTF. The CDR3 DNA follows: TGTGCCAGCAGTTTTAGTGGTTATGGCTACACCTTC.

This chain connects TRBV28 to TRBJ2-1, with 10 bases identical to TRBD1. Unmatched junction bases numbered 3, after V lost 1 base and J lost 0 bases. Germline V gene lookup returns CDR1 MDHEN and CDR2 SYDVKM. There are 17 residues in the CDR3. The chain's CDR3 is CASSLFRTGGSYNEQFF. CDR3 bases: TGTGCCAGCAGTTTATTCAGGACAGGGGGCTCCTACAATGAGCAGTTCTTC. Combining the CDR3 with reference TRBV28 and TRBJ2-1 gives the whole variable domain DVKVTQSSRYLVKRTGEKVFLECVQDMDHENMFWYRQDPGLGLRLIYFSYDVKMKEKGDIPEGYSVSREKKERFSLILESASTNQTSMYLCASSLFRTGGSYNEQFFGPGTRLTVL.

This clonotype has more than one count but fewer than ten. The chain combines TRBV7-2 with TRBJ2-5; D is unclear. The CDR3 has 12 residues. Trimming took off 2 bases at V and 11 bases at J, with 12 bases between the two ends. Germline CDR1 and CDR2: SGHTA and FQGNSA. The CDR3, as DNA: TGTGCCAGCAGCTTATGGGTTAATGAGCAGTACTTC. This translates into CASSLWVNEQYF. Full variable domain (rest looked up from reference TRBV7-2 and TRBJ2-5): GAGVSQSPSNKVTEKGKDVELRCDPISGHTALYWYRQSLGQGLEFLIYFQGNSAPDKSGLPSDRFSAERTGGSVSTLTIQRTQQEDSAVYLCASSLWVNEQYFGPGTRLLVL.

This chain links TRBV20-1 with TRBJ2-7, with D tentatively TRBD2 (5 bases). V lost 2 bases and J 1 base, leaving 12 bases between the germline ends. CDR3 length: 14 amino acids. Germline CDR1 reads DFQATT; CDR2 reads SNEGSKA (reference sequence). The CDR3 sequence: CSARMAGPSYEQYF. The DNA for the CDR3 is TGCAGTGCTAGAATGGCGGGTCCTTCCTACGAGCAGTACTTC.

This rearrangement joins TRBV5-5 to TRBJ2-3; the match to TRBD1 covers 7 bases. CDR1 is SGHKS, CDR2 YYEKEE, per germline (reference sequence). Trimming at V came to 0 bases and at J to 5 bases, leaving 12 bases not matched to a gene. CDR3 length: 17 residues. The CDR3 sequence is CASSLDLGRGMQDTQYF. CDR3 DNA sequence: TGTGCCAGCAGCTTGGATCTGGGCAGGGGGATGCAAGATACGCAGTATTTT.

The CDR3 DNA sequence: TGTGCCAGCAGCTTAGTGGTGAGTGGCACCACGGATGGCTACACCTTC. Translation gives CASSLVVSGTTDGYTF. This chain connects TRBV7-2 to TRBJ1-2; D remains unclear. Trimming removed 1 base from V and 6 bases from J, with 18 bases in between. The CDR3 length is 16 residues. The germline V gene has CDR1 SGHTA and CDR2 FQGNSA.

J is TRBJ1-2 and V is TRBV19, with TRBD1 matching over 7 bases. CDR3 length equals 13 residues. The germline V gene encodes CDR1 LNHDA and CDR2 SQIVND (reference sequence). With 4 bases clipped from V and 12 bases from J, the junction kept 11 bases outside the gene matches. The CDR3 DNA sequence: TGTGCCAGTAGTACCCTGACGGACAGGCATCACACCTTC. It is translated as CASSTLTDRHHTF.

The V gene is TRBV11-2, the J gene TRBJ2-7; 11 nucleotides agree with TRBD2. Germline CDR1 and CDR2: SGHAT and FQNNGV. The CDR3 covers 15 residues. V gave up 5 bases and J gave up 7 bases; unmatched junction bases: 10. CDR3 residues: CASSLLAGDYNEQYF. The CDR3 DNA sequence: TGTGCCAGCAGCCTACTAGCGGGGGACTACAATGAGCAGTACTTC.

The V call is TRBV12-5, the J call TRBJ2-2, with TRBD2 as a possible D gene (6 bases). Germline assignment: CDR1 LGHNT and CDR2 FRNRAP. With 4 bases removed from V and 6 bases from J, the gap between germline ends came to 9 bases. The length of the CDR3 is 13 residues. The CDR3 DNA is TGTGCTAGTGGTTCGGGAGAGGCCGGGGAGCTGTTTTTT. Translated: CASGSGEAGELFF.

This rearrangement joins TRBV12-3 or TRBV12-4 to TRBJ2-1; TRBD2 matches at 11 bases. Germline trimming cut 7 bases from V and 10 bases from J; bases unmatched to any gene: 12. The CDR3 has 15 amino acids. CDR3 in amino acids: CASTPSLAGGAEQFF. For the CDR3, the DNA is TGTGCCAGCACCCCTTCGCTAGCGGGAGGTGCGGAGCAGTTCTTC.

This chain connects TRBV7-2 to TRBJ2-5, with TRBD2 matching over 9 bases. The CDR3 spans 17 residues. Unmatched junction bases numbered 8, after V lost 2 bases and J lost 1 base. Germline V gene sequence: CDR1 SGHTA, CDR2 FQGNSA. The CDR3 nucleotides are TGTGCCAGCAGCTTACAGCGGGGGGAAATGGGCCAAGAGACCCAGTACTTC. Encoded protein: CASSLQRGEMGQETQYF.

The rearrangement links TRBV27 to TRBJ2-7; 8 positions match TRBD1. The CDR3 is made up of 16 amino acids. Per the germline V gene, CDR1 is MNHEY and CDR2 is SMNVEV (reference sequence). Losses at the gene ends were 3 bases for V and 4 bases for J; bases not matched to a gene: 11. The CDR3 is CASSLVGGQGAYEQYF. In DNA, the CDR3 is TGTGCCAGCAGTTTGGTGGGGGGTCAGGGGGCATACGAGCAGTACTTC.